What follows are 8 T cell receptor beta chains derived from one specimen sequenced in a study of Ad26.COV2.S vaccination and SARS-CoV-2 variants. Treatment specified: some 20 received Ad26.COV2.S at low or high dose, single or two shots; about 5 received placebo; per-sample allocation not given. Samples came from day 63 after the first vaccine or placebo injection. Profiled with immunoSEQ multiplex PCR; TCRdb holds only in-frame clones, not every one. This sample yields roughly 320,000 clones, of which around four fifths are seen a single time; 2.1% belongs to the top ten. The sequences come from peripheral blood, collected in a trial of Ad26.COV2.S vaccine versus placebo. The origin of the receptors is a person between 18 and 59 years old who received the Ad26.COV2.S COVID-19 vaccine or a placebo.

The chain carries TRBV21-1 and TRBJ1-1; TRBD1 reflects the table's D call only, with no check against the DNA. TRBV21-1 is shown as a pseudogene. This CDR3 comprises 15 residues. CDR3 loop: CASITPQGANTEAFF. In DNA, the CDR3 is TGTGCCAGCATAACCCCCCAGGGGGCTAACACTGAAGCTTTCTTT.

The chain links TRBV28 to TRBJ2-3, with D unresolved. CDR3 length equals 15 residues. Germline V CDR1 and CDR2: MDHEN, SYDVKM. The germline V and J ends were trimmed by 4 bases and 0 bases, with 11 bases remaining between them. In DNA form, the CDR3 reads TGTGCCAGCAGTTCCCATATGTTCAGCACAGATACGCAGTATTTT. Its protein product is CASSSHMFSTDTQYF.

The chain recombines TRBV6-5 with TRBJ2-7, with D uncertain. Looked up from germline, CDR1 is MNHEY and CDR2 is SVGAGI. The ends were cut back, 5 bases at V and 0 bases at J, with 11 bases in the middle. The CDR3 length is 14 residues. CDR3 residues: CASSPNSGSYEQYF. For the CDR3, the DNA is TGTGCCAGCAGTCCCAACAGTGGCTCCTACGAGCAGTACTTC.

The CDR3 loop reads CASSLDGGSAGNTIYF. The CDR3 DNA follows: TGCGCCAGCAGCTTGGATGGTGGTTCGGCTGGAAACACCATATATTTT. J is TRBJ1-3 and V is TRBV5-1; D not certain. In germline, CDR1 is SGHRS, CDR2 YFSETQ. CDR3 size: 16 residues. Between the trimmed V and J ends, which lost 0 bases and 2 bases, there was a span of 12 bases.

This clone was picked up a small number of times. V gene TRBV7-9 combines with J gene TRBJ1-1; D unresolved. Germline V lookup: CDR1 SEHNR, CDR2 FQNEAQ (reference sequence). The CDR3 covers 13 residues. V was trimmed by 3 bases and J by 1 base, leaving 6 bases between them. In DNA, the CDR3 is TGTGCCAGCAGCTTTGGGGAGAACACTGAAGCTTTCTTT. Residues: CASSFGENTEAFF.

This clone has only a few counts. This chain joins TRBV29-1 and TRBJ1-3, with D perhaps TRBD1 (5 bases). Trimming took off 4 bases at V and 4 bases at J, with 5 bases between the two ends. The CDR3 spans 11 residues. Germline V CDR1 and CDR2: SQVTM, ANQGSEA. The CDR3 DNA is TGCAGCGTTGGGGGCGGAAACACCATATATTTT. It specifies CSVGGGNTIYF. Complete variable domain (other parts from reference TRBV29-1 and TRBJ1-3): SAVISQKPSRDICQRGTSLTIQCQVDSQVTMMFWYRQQPGQSLTLIATANQGSEATYESGFVIDKFPISRPNLTFSTLTVSNMSPEDSSIYLCSVGGGNTIYFGEGSWLTVV.

The CDR3 DNA follows: TGTGCCACCAGGGCAGGGGGCGTAGAGACCCAGTACTTC. Protein: CATRAGGVETQYF. The gene calls are TRBV24-1 and TRBJ2-5; 8 nucleotides line up with TRBD1. V shed 7 bases and J 4 bases; nucleotides not matched to a gene: 4. The CDR3 covers 13 residues. Germline CDR1 and CDR2: KGHDR and SFDVKD.

In this sample, this clone turned up a few times. This sequence joins TRBV15 and TRBJ1-6; D may be TRBD1 (5 bases). The CDR3 is made up of 18 amino acids. Trimming took off 0 bases at V and 0 bases at J, with 12 bases between the two ends. Germline V gene sequence: CDR1 LNHNV, CDR2 YYDKDF (reference sequence). CDR3 protein: CATSREDSRSSYNSPLHF. For the CDR3, the DNA is TGTGCCACCAGCAGAGAAGACAGCCGGAGCTCCTATAATTCACCCCTCCACTTT. Combining the CDR3 with reference TRBV15 and TRBJ1-6 gives the whole variable domain DAMVIQNPRYQVTQFGKPVTLSCSQTLNHNVMYWYQQKSSQAPKLLFHYYDKDFNNEADTPDNFQSRRPNTSFCFLDIRSPGLGDTAMYLCATSREDSRSSYNSPLHFGNGTRLTVT.